Listed here are 22 T cell receptor beta chains from one sample, sequenced in a study of identical twins. Via MiXCR, TCRdb re-called the 5' RACE reads, giving one row per CDR3 protein. The data contain about 480,000 distinct CDR3 sequences, approximately 14% of them singletons. These data were also reused for a study on yellow fever vaccine responses in identical twins.

The sample taken for sequencing was CD4+ T cells sorted from blood. The receptors originated from a young woman in good health.

The sample holds a few counts of this clonotype. The chain joins TRBV7-2 to TRBJ2-7; no clear D gene. Germline values: CDR1 SGHTA, CDR2 FQGNSA. Trimming left V 0 bases short and J 3 bases short, with 6 bases between. The CDR3 contains 13 residues. The CDR3 bases are TGTGCCAGCAGCTTAGCCCTTTTCTACGAGCAGTACTTC. This codes for CASSLALFYEQYF.

The chain carries TRBV14 and TRBJ2-1, with 13 bases aligning to TRBD2. Trimming took 0 bases from V and 11 from J; bases not matched to a gene: 10. Per the germline V gene, CDR1 is SGHDN and CDR2 is FVKESK. The CDR3 is 17 amino acids. The CDR3 spells CASSQERGLAGDSKQFF. Here the CDR3 DNA reads TGTGCCAGCAGCCAAGAAAGAGGACTAGCGGGGGATTCGAAGCAGTTCTTC.

This clonotype was recorded at least ten times. The chain combines TRBV7-2 with TRBJ1-1; TRBD1 aligns across 9 bases. The CDR3 runs to 15 residues. Germline V gene data show CDR1 as SGHTA and CDR2 as FQGNSA. V gave up 1 base and J gave up 4 bases; unmatched junction bases: 4. CDR3 bases: TGTGCCAGCAGCTTAGGCGGACAGGGGTTCACTGAAGCTTTCTTT. It codes for CASSLGGQGFTEAFF.

V is TRBV12-3 or TRBV12-4 and J is TRBJ2-1; 7 positions agree with TRBD2. The V segment lost 2 bases and the J segment 4 bases; nucleotides outside the gene matches: 2. This CDR3 is built from 14 residues. The CDR3 here is CASSLLAEYNEQFF. CDR3 DNA sequence: TGTGCCAGCAGTTTACTAGCGGAATACAATGAGCAGTTCTTC.

In nucleotides, the CDR3 is TGTGCCAGCAGCTCCTCGGAATTAGCGGGCCCTTCCTACAATGAGCAGTTCTTC. It is translated as CASSSSELAGPSYNEQFF. The chain links TRBV11-1 to TRBJ2-1, with 7 positions matching TRBD2. Germline CDR1 SGHAT, CDR2 FQDESV (reference sequence). Trimming at V came to 4 bases and at J to 1 base, leaving 13 bases not matched to a gene. The CDR3 is made up of 18 amino acids. Full variable domain (missing parts from reference TRBV11-1 and TRBJ2-1): EAEVAQSPRYKITEKSQAVAFWCDPISGHATLYWYRQILGQGPELLVQFQDESVVDDSQLPKDRFSAERLKGVDSTLKIQPAELGDSAMYLCASSSSELAGPSYNEQFFGPGTRLTVL.

This clonotype turned up a few times. V gene TRBV11-1 combines with J gene TRBJ2-1; 9 bases are shared with TRBD1. The CDR3 consists of 15 residues. With 3 bases clipped from V and 6 bases from J, the junction kept 6 bases outside the gene matches. The germline gives CDR1 SGHAT, CDR2 FQDESV (reference sequence). CDR3 in amino acids: CASSFEGTGINEQFF. The CDR3 coding sequence is TGTGCCAGCAGCTTCGAAGGGACAGGGATCAATGAGCAGTTCTTC.

The rearrangement joins TRBV27 to TRBJ2-1, with 10 nucleotides matching TRBD1. Germline V gene sequence: CDR1 MNHEY, CDR2 SMNVEV (reference sequence). The CDR3 spans 15 residues. V trimming: 5 bases; J trimming: 5 bases; junction bases outside the gene matches: 6. The DNA for the CDR3 is TGTGCCAGCAGTCGATGGACAGGGGGTGACAATGAGCAGTTCTTC. Its translation is CASSRWTGGDNEQFF.

This clonotype was counted only a few times. V usage is TRBV7-9 and J usage is TRBJ2-3; 14 positions match TRBD2. V lost 5 bases and J lost 0; bases outside the gene matches: 1. Looked up from germline, CDR1 is SEHNR and CDR2 is FQNEAQ (reference sequence). The CDR3 sequence is 16 residues long. The DNA for the CDR3 is TGTGCCAGCAGCCGGACTAGCGGGGGGAGCACAGATACGCAGTATTTT. This gives the protein CASSRTSGGSTDTQYF.

A few counts support this clonotype. Germline is not matched at one junction end, which may reflect a read error. The chain links TRBV7-9 to TRBJ2-1, with TRBD1 matching over 7 bases. The CDR3 runs to 12 residues. Germline V gene lookup returns CDR1 SEHNR and CDR2 FQNEAQ (reference sequence). CDR3 DNA: TGTGCCAGCAGCCCCAACACGGGACAGCGACTCTTC. It specifies CASSPNTGQRLF.

This clonotype was found a few times. The genes are TRBV20-1 and TRBJ2-2; the D gene is possibly TRBD2 (5 bases). CDR3 length: 15 amino acids. In germline, CDR1 is DFQATT, CDR2 SNEGSKA (reference sequence). V dropped 6 bases and J dropped 3 bases, with 17 bases sitting between them. The CDR3 coding sequence is TGCAGTGCCAGGAGTCCGGGGTCGGACACCGGGGAGCTGTTTTTT. It is translated as CSARSPGSDTGELFF.

This clonotype was counted between two and nine times. V usage is TRBV4-3 and J usage is TRBJ2-3; possible D gene TRBD2, 5 bases. CDR1 is LGHNA, CDR2 YSLEER, per germline. The CDR3 is made up of 15 amino acids. V was shortened by 0 bases and J by 4 bases, with 11 bases between the two germline ends. CDR3 loop: CASSQEIAGADTQYF. The CDR3 nucleotides read TGCGCCAGCAGCCAAGAAATAGCCGGGGCAGATACGCAGTATTTT.

J is TRBJ2-3 and V is TRBV6-4, with TRBD1 matching 9 bases. V lost 8 bases and J lost 0; bases outside the gene matches: 3. The length of the CDR3 is 14 residues. Germline V lookup: CDR1 MRHNA, CDR2 SNTAGT. This chain's CDR3 is CASRTGVSTDTQYF. For the CDR3, the DNA is TGTGCCAGCCGGACAGGGGTGAGCACAGATACGCAGTATTTT.

The CDR3 sequence is CASSLGPAGNTGELFF. CDR3 bases: TGCGCCAGCAGCTTGGGCCCCGCTGGGAACACCGGGGAGCTGTTTTTT. The genes are TRBV5-1 and TRBJ2-2; D is ambiguous. The CDR3 length is 16 residues. Per the germline V gene, CDR1 is SGHRS and CDR2 is YFSETQ. With 0 bases removed from V and 1 base from J, the gap between germline ends came to 10 bases. Drawing the rest from reference TRBV5-1 and TRBJ2-2, the complete variable domain is KAGVTQTPRYLIKTRGQQVTLSCSPISGHRSVSWYQQTPGQGLQFLFEYFSETQRNKGNFPGRFSGRQFSNSRSEMNVSTLELGDSALYLCASSLGPAGNTGELFFGEGSRLTVL.

Many counts were recorded for this clonotype. J is TRBJ2-7 and V is TRBV3-1; D gene unclear. Germline V gene sequence: CDR1 LGHDT, CDR2 YNNKEL (reference sequence). This CDR3 spans 16 amino acids. V was clipped by 0 bases and J by 2 bases, with 14 bases between them. This chain's CDR3 is CASSQDWAGATYEQYF. The CDR3, as DNA: TGTGCCAGCAGCCAAGATTGGGCAGGTGCTACCTACGAGCAGTACTTC.

This sequence joins TRBV6-5 and TRBJ2-2, with 7 bases aligning to TRBD2. J was trimmed by 1 base and V by 2 bases; bases with no gene match: 7. Looked up from germline, CDR1 is MNHEY and CDR2 is SVGAGI. The CDR3 contains 17 residues. CDR3 sequence: CASSYPLADQNTGELFF. CDR3 DNA sequence: TGTGCCAGCAGTTACCCTCTAGCGGATCAGAACACCGGGGAGCTGTTTTTT.

This clonotype was observed a handful of times. In nucleotides, the CDR3 is TGTGCCAGCAGCCCCCTTAGCGGGGGAAACACCGGGGAGCTGTTTTTT. Translated: CASSPLSGGNTGELFF. V gene TRBV7-3 combines with J gene TRBJ2-2, with TRBD2 matching over 9 bases. The germline CDR1 and CDR2 sequences are SGHTA and FQGTGA. V was pared by 5 bases and J by 2 bases, with 6 bases of the junction left unmatched. The CDR3 is 16 residues long.

CDR3: CASSLSGLSGDTQYF. The CDR3 DNA is TGTGCCAGCAGTCTCAGCGGCCTCTCAGGGGATACGCAGTATTTT. The chain couples TRBV6-4 to TRBJ2-3; D possibly uses TRBD1 or TRBD2 (5 bases each). The CDR3 is made up of 15 amino acids. CDR1 and CDR2 from the germline V gene are MRHNA and SNTAGT. Deletions cut 5 bases from V and 6 bases from J, with 18 bases between.

The chain joins TRBV5-1 to TRBJ2-7; no definite D call. Germline CDR1 and CDR2: SGHRS and YFSETQ. Trimming left V 0 bases short and J 5 bases short, with 15 bases between. The CDR3 is 15 amino acids. Here the CDR3 reads CASSLDRNKWDEQYF. In nucleotides, the CDR3 is TGCGCCAGCAGCTTGGACAGAAATAAATGGGACGAGCAGTACTTC.

This rearrangement joins TRBV27 to TRBJ2-3, with 9 positions matching TRBD2. Trimming at V came to 7 bases and at J to 6 bases, leaving 11 bases not matched to a gene. Germline loops: CDR1 MNHEY, CDR2 SMNVEV (reference sequence). The CDR3 is made up of 15 amino acids. CDR3 residues: CASIRASGTADTQYF. CDR3 coding DNA: TGTGCCAGCATACGGGCTAGCGGGACTGCGGATACGCAGTATTTT.

The chain employs TRBV7-3 and TRBJ2-7; D not certain. Per germline, CDR1 SGHTA and CDR2 FQGTGA. CDR3 length: 13 residues. Trimming took 6 bases from V and 2 from J, leaving 11 bases between them. The CDR3, as DNA: TGTGCCAGCAGTTCCAATTTTCCCTACGAGCAGTACTTC. Translated, it gives CASSSNFPYEQYF.

The chain links TRBV19 to TRBJ2-1; possibly TRBD1 or TRBD2 for D (6 bases each). The germline V gene has CDR1 LNHDA and CDR2 SQIVND (reference sequence). Deletions cut 3 bases from V and 4 bases from J, with 25 bases between. This CDR3 spans 19 amino acids. The CDR3: CASSISGGGVTRTYNEQFF. The CDR3 coding sequence is TGTGCCAGTAGTATTTCTGGGGGCGGGGTCACCCGAACTTACAATGAGCAGTTCTTC.

This rearrangement joins TRBV6-7 to TRBJ2-7; D is uncertain. TRBV6-7 counts as an open reading frame of uncertain function. The CDR3 has 10 residues. V was pared by 7 bases and J by 3 bases, with 4 bases between. The CDR3 protein is CASIGYEQYF. DNA for the CDR3: TGTGCCAGCATTGGCTACGAGCAGTACTTC.